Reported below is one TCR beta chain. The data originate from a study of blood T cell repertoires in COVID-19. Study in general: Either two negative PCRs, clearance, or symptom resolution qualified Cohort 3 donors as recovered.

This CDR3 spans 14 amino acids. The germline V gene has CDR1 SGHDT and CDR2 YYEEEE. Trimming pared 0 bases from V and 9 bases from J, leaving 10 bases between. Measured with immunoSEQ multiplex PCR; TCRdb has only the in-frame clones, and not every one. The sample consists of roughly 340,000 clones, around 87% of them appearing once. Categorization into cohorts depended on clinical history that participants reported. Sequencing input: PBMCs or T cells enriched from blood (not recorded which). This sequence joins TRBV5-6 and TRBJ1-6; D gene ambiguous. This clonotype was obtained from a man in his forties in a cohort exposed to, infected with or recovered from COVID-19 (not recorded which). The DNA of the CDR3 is TGTGCCAGCAGCTTGGTTTGGGTAGCTTCACCCCTCCACTTT. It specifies CASSLVWVASPLHF. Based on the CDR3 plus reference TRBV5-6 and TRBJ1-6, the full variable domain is DAGVTQSPTHLIKTRGQQVTLRCSPKSGHDTVSWYQQALGQGPQFIFQYYEEEERQRGNFPDRFSGHQFPNYSSELNVNALLLGDSALYLCASSLVWVASPLHFGNGTRLTVT.